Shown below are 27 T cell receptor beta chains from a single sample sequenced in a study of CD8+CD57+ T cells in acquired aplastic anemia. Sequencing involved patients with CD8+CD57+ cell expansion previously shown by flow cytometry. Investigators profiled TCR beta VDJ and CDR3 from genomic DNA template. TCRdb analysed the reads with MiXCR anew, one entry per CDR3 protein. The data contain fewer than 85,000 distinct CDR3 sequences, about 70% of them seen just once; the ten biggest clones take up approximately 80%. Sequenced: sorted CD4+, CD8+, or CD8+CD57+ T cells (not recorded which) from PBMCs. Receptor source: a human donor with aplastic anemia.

CDR3 region: CASSSYTDTQYF. In DNA form, the CDR3 reads TGTGCCAGCAGCTCATACACAGATACGCAGTATTTT. The rearrangement joins TRBV7-3 to TRBJ2-3; D not certain. V was trimmed by 4 bases and J by 2 bases, leaving 4 bases between them. The CDR3 loop spans 12 amino acids. Germline V lookup: CDR1 SGHTA, CDR2 FQGTGA.

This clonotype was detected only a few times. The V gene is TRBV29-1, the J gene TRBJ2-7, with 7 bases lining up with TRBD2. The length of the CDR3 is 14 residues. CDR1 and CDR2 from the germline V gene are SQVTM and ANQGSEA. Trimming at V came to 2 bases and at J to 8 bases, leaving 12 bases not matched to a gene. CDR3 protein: CSVEPPGRPTKQYF. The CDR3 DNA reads TGCAGCGTTGAACCTCCCGGGAGGCCTACGAAGCAGTACTTC.

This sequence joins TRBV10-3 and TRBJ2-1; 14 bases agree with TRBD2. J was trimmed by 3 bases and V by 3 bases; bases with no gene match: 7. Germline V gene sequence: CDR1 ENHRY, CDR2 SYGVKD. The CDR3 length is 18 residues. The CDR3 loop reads CAISDGLAGGLDYNEQFF. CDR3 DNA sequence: TGTGCCATCAGTGACGGACTAGCGGGGGGTTTGGACTACAATGAGCAGTTCTTC.

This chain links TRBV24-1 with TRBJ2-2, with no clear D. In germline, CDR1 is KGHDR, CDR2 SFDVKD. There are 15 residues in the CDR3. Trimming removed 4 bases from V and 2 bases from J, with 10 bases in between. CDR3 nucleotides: TGTGCCACCAGTGAGTCCGGCCCTAACACCGGGGAGCTGTTTTTT. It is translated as CATSESGPNTGELFF.

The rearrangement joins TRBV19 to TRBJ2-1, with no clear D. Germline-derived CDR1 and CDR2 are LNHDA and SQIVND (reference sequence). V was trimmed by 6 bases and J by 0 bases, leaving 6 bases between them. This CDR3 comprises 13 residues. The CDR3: CASRASSYNEQFF. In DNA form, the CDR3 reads TGTGCCAGTAGGGCTAGCTCCTACAATGAGCAGTTCTTC.

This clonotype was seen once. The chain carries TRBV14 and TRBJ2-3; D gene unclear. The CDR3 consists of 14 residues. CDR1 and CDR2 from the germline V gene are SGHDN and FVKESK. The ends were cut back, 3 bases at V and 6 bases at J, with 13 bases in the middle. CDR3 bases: TGTGCCAGCAGCCATAGAAGGGATCCGGATACGCAGTATTTT. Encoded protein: CASSHRRDPDTQYF.

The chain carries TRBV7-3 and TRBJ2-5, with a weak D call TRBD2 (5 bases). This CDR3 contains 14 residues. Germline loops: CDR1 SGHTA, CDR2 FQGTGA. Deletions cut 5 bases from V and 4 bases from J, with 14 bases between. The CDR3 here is CASSAGIYGETQYF. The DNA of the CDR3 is TGTGCCAGCAGCGCCGGGATCTACGGAGAGACCCAGTACTTC.

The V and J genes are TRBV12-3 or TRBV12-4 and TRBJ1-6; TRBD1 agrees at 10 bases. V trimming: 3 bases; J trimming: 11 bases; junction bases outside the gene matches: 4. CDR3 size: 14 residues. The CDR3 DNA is TGTGCCAGCAGTTTTAGGGACAGGGGTGCACCCCTCCACTTT. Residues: CASSFRDRGAPLHF.

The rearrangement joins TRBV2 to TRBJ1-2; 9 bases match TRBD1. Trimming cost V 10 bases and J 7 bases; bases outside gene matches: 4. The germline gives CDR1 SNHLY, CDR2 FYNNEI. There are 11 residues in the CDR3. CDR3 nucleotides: TGTGCCACTACAGGGGGCGGTGGCTACACCTTC. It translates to CATTGGGGYTF.

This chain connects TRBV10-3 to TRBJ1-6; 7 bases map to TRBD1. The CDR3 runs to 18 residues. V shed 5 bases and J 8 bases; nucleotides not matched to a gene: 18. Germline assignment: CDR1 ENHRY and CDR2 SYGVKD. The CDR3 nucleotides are TGTGCCATCAGTAATCCTACCCCAGGGTGGGACAGCTATTCACCCCTCCACTTT. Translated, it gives CAISNPTPGWDSYSPLHF.

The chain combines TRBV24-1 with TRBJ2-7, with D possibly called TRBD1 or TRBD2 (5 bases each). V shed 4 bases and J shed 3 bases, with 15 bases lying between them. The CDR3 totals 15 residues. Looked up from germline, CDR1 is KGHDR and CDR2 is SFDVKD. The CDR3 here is CATSDYRDHLYEQYF. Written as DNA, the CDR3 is TGTGCCACCAGTGACTACCGGGACCACCTCTACGAGCAGTACTTC.

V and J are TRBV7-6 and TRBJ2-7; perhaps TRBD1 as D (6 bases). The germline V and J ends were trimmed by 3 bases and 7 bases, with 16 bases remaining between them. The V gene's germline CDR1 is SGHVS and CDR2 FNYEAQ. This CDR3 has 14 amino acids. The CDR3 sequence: CASSFGTPTNEQYF. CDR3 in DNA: TGTGCCAGCAGCTTTGGGACACCCACTAATGAGCAGTACTTC.

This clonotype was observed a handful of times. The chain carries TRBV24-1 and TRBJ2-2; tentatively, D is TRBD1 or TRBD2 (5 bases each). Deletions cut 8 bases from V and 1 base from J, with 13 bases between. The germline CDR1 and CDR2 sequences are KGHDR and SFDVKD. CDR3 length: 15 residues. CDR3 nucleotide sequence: TGTGCCACCAAGGGGAAAGGAGGGAACACCGGGGAGCTGTTTTTT. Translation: CATKGKGGNTGELFF.

The CDR3 DNA is TGTGCCACGGCGCTAGCGGGCCGGAACAATGAGCAGTTCTTC. It specifies CATALAGRNNEQFF. The chain carries TRBV10-3 and TRBJ2-1, with TRBD2 matching 8 bases. Germline trimming cut 10 bases from V and 5 bases from J; bases unmatched to any gene: 10. The germline V gene encodes CDR1 ENHRY and CDR2 SYGVKD. CDR3 length equals 14 residues.

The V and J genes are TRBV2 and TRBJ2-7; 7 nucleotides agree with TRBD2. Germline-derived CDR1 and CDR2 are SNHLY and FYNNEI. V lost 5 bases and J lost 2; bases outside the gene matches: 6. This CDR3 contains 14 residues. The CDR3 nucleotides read TGTGCCAGCAGTCTAGGGAGGGTACCCTACGAGCAGTACTTC. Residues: CASSLGRVPYEQYF.

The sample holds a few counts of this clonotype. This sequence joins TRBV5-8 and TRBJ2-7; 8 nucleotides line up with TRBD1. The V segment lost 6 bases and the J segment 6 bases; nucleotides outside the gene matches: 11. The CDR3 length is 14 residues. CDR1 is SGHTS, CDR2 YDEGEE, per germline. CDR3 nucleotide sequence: TGTGCCAGCACCCGAGGACAGGGCCCAGGCGAGCAGTACTTC. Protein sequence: CASTRGQGPGEQYF.

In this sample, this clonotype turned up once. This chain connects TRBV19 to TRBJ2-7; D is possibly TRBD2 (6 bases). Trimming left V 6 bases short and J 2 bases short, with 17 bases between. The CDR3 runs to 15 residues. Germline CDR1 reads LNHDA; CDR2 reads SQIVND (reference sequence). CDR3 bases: TGTGCCAGTAGACTCACTAGCTCCGGCACCTACGAGCAGTACTTC. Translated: CASRLTSSGTYEQYF.

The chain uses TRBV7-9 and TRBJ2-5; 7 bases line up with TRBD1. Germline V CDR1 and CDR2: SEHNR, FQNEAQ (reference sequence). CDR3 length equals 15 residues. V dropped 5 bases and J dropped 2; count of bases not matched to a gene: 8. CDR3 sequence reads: CASSDSGTVQETQYF. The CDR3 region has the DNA TGTGCCAGCAGCGACTCAGGGACAGTACAAGAGACCCAGTACTTC. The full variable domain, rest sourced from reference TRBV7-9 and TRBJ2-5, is DTGVSQNPRHKITKRGQNVTFRCDPISEHNRLYWYRQTLGQGPEFLTYFQNEAQLEKSRLLSDRFSAERPKGSFSTLEIQRTEQGDSAMYLCASSDSGTVQETQYFGPGTRLLVL.

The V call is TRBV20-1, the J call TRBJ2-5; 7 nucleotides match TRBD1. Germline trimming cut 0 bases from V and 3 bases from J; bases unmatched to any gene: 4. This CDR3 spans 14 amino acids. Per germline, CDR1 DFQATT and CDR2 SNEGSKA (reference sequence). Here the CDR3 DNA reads TGCAGTGCTAGAGATGGGGGACAGAAAGAGACCCAGTACTTC. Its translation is CSARDGGQKETQYF.

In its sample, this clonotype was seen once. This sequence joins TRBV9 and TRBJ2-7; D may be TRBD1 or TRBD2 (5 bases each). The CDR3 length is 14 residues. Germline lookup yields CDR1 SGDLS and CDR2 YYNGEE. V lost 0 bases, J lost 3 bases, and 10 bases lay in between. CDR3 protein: CASSVAEGRYEQYF. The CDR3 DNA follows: TGTGCCAGCAGCGTAGCTGAGGGGCGCTACGAGCAGTACTTC.

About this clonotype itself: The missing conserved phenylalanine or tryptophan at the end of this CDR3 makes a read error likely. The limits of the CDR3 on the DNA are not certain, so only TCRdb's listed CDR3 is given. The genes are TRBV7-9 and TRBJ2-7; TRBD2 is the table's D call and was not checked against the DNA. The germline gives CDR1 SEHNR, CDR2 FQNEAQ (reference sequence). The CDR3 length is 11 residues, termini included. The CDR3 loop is CASSFRDWGRY.

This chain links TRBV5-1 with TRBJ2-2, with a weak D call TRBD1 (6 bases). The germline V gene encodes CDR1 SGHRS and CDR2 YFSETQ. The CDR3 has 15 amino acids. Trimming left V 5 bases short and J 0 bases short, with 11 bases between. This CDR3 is CASRTGHANTGELFF. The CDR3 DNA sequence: TGCGCCAGCAGAACGGGACACGCGAACACCGGGGAGCTGTTTTTT.

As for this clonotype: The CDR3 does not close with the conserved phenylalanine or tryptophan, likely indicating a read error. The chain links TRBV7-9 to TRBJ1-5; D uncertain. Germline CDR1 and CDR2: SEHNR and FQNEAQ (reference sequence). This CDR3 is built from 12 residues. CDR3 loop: CAGSFSPQPQHS. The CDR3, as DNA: TGTGCCGGCAGCTTCTCCCCCCAGCCCCAGCATTCT.

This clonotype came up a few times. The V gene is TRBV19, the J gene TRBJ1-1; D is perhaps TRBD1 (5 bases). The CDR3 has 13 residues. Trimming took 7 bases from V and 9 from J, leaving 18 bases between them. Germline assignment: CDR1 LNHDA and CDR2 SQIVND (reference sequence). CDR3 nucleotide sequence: TGTGCCAGTACCCCCGATCCCGGGACCCAAGCTTTCTTT. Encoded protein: CASTPDPGTQAFF.

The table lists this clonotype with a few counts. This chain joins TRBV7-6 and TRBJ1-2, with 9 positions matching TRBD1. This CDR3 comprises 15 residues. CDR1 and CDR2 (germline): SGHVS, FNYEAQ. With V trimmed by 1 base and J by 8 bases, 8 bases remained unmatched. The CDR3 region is CASSLDETGGGGYTF. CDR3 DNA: TGTGCCAGCAGCTTAGACGAGACAGGGGGAGGCGGCTACACCTTC.

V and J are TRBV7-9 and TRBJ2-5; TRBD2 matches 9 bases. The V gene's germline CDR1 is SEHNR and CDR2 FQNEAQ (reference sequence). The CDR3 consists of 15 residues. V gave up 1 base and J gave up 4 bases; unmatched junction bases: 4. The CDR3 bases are TGTGCCAGCAGCTTAGTGGCGGGGGGGCGAGAGACCCAGTACTTC. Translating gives CASSLVAGGRETQYF. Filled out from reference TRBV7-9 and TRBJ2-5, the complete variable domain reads DTGVSQNPRHKITKRGQNVTFRCDPISEHNRLYWYRQTLGQGPEFLTYFQNEAQLEKSRLLSDRFSAERPKGSFSTLEIQRTEQGDSAMYLCASSLVAGGRETQYFGPGTRLLVL.

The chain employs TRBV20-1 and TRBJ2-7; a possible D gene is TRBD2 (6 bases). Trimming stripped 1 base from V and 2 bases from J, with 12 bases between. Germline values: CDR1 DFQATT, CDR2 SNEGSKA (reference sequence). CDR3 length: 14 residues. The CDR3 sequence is CSARGGRPTYEQYF. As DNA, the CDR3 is TGCAGTGCTAGAGGTGGGAGGCCCACCTACGAGCAGTACTTC.